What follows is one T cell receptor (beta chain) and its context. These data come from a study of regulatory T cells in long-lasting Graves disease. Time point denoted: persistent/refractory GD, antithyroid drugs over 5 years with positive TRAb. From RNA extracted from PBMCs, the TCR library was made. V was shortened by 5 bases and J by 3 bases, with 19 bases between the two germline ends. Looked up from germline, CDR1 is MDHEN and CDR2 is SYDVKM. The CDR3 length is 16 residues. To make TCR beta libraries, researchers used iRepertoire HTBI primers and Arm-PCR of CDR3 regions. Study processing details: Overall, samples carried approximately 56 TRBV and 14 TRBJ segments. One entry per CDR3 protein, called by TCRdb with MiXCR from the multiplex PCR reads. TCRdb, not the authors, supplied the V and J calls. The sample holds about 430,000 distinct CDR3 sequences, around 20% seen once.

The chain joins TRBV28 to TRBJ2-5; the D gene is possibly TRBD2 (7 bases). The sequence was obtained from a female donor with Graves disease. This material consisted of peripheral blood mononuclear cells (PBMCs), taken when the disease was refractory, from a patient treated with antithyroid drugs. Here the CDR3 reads CASSKPGRGAKETQYF. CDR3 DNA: TGTGCCAGCAGTAAACCGGGACGGGGGGCCAAAGAGACCCAGTACTTC.